This TCR beta chain was identified during a study of blood T cell repertoires in COVID-19. Source study methods: Estimation of nucleated cell counts relied on the amplification of reference gene primers. Measured with immunoSEQ multiplex PCR; TCRdb has only the in-frame clones, and not every one. For V, J and clone size, that table is used; D and trimming come from the DNA. The sample lists over 50,000 clones, roughly 88% occurring once. The CDR3 sequence is 16 residues long. The V end was cut by 1 base, the J end by 6 bases, with 16 bases between. In germline, CDR1 is SGHAT, CDR2 FQNNGV. This TCR derives from a human donor in a cohort sampled during active COVID-19. The material sequenced was peripheral blood. J is TRBJ2-4 and V is TRBV11-2; D is perhaps TRBD1 (6 bases). CDR3 DNA sequence: TGTGCCAGCAGCTTAGGGGTACAGGGAAAGAGAAACATTCAGTACTTC. Protein sequence: CASSLGVQGKRNIQYF.